This T cell receptor (beta chain) came from a study of vaccination and CD4 T cells after COVID-19. Turning to the study itself: Participants received two doses of either BNT162b2 or mRNA-1273 vaccine.

Oncomine TCR Beta short-read sequencing was applied to DNA from cultured CD4+ T cells. Genomic DNA was drawn out of CD4+ T cells grown in culture. TCRdb ran MiXCR on the PCR reads and lists one entry per CDR3 protein. Of around 18,000 distinct CDR3 sequences in the sample, around two fifths are singletons; the top ten hold over 10%. The CDR3 loop spans 15 amino acids. Germline V CDR1 and CDR2: MNHNS, SASEGT. Trimming cost V 8 bases and J 1 base, with 16 bases left between them. Worth noting for this clonotype: Its antigen is currently unknown.

Study-level findings and limits: Convalescent patients had 304 of 307 vaccine-specific clones showing spike mono-reactivity.

The treatment here: approximately 9-day PBMC culture with coronavirus spike peptide pools or control peptides (ViraFEST assay). Replacement of half the medium with fresh IL-2 medium took place on days 3 and 7. Sequences were obtained from CD4+ T cells from blood, cultured in vitro. The sequence was obtained from a human donor who had recovered from COVID-19. V usage is TRBV6-1 and J usage is TRBJ2-3, with D possibly called TRBD1 or TRBD2 (5 bases each). CDR3 region: CASQGTGTGTDTQYF. Written as DNA, the CDR3 is TGTGCCAGCCAAGGCACCGGGACGGGCACAGATACGCAGTATTTT.